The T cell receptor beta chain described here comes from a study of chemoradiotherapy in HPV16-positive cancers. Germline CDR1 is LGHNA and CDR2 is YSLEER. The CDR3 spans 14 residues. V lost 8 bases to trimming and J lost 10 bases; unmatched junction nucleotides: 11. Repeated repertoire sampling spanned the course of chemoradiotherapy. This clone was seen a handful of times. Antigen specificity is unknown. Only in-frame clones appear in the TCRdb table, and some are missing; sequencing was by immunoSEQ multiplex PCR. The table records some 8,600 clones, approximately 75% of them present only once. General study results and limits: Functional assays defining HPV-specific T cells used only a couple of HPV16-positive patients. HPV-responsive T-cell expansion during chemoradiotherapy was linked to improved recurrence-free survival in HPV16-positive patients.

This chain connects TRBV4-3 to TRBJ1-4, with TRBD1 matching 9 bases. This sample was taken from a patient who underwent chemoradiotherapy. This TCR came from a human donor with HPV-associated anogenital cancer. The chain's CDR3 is CASGEGTGRGKLFF. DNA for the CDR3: TGCGCCAGCGGGGAAGGGACAGGGAGAGGAAAACTGTTTTTT.